These 13 T cell receptor beta chains share one sample of origin, sequenced in a study of blood T cells in healthy people across ages. The authors ran a second PCR of roughly 6 to 12 cycles using a sample-barcoded 5' primer and a J-beta primer mix. MiXCR was run by TCRdb on the 5' RACE reads, yielding one entry per CDR3 protein. The sample consists of about 680,000 distinct CDR3 sequences, over 45% of them appearing once. Sequencing was performed on blood. The receptors were gathered from a woman in her sixties or seventies in good health.

The rearrangement uses TRBV6-6 and TRBJ2-1; no clear D. The closer fit of TRBJ2-7 to the DNA end suggests the J call may be wrong. There are 13 residues in the CDR3. CDR1 and CDR2 (germline): MNHNY, SVGAGI (reference sequence). CDR3 in amino acids: CASRRRNGYEQYF. CDR3 DNA sequence: TGTGCCAGCAGACGACGTAACGGCTACGAGCAGTACTTC.

This chain uses TRBV7-3 with TRBJ2-1; 12 bases fit TRBD2. V lost 3 bases and J lost 5; bases outside the gene matches: 2. CDR1 is SGHTA, CDR2 FQGTGA, per germline. The CDR3 is 15 residues long. The CDR3 is CASSLTSGSDNEQFF. In DNA form, the CDR3 reads TGTGCCAGCAGCTTGACTAGCGGGAGCGACAATGAGCAGTTCTTC.

The V gene is TRBV12-3 or TRBV12-4, the J gene TRBJ2-7; 12 positions match TRBD2. This CDR3 contains 15 residues. The V gene end was trimmed by 3 bases and the J gene end by 6 bases; junction bases not matched to a gene: 6. The CDR3 reads CASSLLAGGTREQYF. CDR3 sequence (DNA): TGTGCCAGCAGTTTGCTAGCGGGAGGGACCCGCGAGCAGTACTTC.

This clonotype showed up many times. V gene TRBV5-1 combines with J gene TRBJ2-3; TRBD1 is a possible D gene (6 bases). The V end was cut by 2 bases, the J end by 6 bases, with 13 bases between. The length of the CDR3 is 14 residues. CDR1 and CDR2 (germline): SGHRS, YFSETQ. CDR3 DNA sequence: TGCGCCAGCAGCTTTGGACAGAGTGCGGATACGCAGTATTTT. Its translation: CASSFGQSADTQYF. Variable domain in full (rest from reference TRBV5-1 and TRBJ2-3): KAGVTQTPRYLIKTRGQQVTLSCSPISGHRSVSWYQQTPGQGLQFLFEYFSETQRNKGNFPGRFSGRQFSNSRSEMNVSTLELGDSALYLCASSFGQSADTQYFGPGTRLTVL.

This chain joins TRBV7-3 and TRBJ2-1; no definite D call. There are 15 residues in the CDR3. Germline lookup yields CDR1 SGHTA and CDR2 FQGTGA. Trimming shortened V by 1 base and J by 2 bases, and 9 bases separated the two germline ends. This chain's CDR3 is CASSLRGGTYNEQFF. CDR3 nucleotides: TGTGCCAGCAGCTTAAGAGGCGGAACCTACAATGAGCAGTTCTTC. Together with reference TRBV7-3 and TRBJ2-1, the CDR3 gives the full variable domain: GAGVSQTPSNKVTEKGKYVELRCDPISGHTALYWYRQSLGQGPEFLIYFQGTGAADDSGLPNDRFFAVRPEGSVSTLKIQRTERGDSAVYLCASSLRGGTYNEQFFGPGTRLTVL.

The chain couples TRBV7-8 to TRBJ2-4; a weak D match, TRBD1 (6 bases). With the DNA end fitting TRBJ2-7 better, the J assignment may be wrong. This CDR3 comprises 15 residues. Looked up from germline, CDR1 is SGHVS and CDR2 is FQNEAQ. The CDR3 DNA sequence: TGTGCCAGCAGCTTAGAATGGGGGCTCGCCTACGAGCAGTACTTC. Translated: CASSLEWGLAYEQYF.

The chain employs TRBV7-8 and TRBJ1-5; no definite D call. V was clipped by 1 base and J by 0 bases, with 7 bases between them. The germline V gene encodes CDR1 SGHVS and CDR2 FQNEAQ. The length of the CDR3 is 15 residues. The CDR3 DNA follows: TGTGCCAGCAGCTTAGGGGCAGCTAGCAATCAGCCCCAGCATTTT. This codes for CASSLGAASNQPQHF.

This clonotype was detected only a few times. The genes are TRBV7-9 and TRBJ2-5, with 7 bases that match TRBD1. The trim removed 1 base at V and 2 bases at J, leaving 4 bases unmatched. The V gene's germline CDR1 is SEHNR and CDR2 FQNEAQ (reference sequence). This CDR3 is 15 amino acids long. The CDR3 protein is CASSLVAGGQETQYF. The CDR3 bases are TGTGCCAGCAGCTTAGTAGCAGGGGGACAAGAGACCCAGTACTTC. The complete variable domain, with remaining parts taken from reference TRBV7-9 and TRBJ2-5, reads DTGVSQNPRHKITKRGQNVTFRCDPISEHNRLYWYRQTLGQGPEFLTYFQNEAQLEKSRLLSDRFSAERPKGSFSTLEIQRTEQGDSAMYLCASSLVAGGQETQYFGPGTRLLVL.

The chain uses TRBV20-1 and TRBJ2-3; unclear D gene. The CDR3 sequence is 14 residues long. Germline-derived CDR1 and CDR2 are DFQATT and SNEGSKA (reference sequence). Trimming removed 5 bases from V and 1 base from J, with 13 bases in between. The CDR3 region is CSAPEPGRTDTQYF. In DNA form, the CDR3 reads TGCAGTGCTCCCGAGCCCGGGCGCACAGATACGCAGTATTTT.

The genes are TRBV30 and TRBJ2-7; D unclear. V lost 0 bases, J lost 7 bases, and 13 bases lay in between. The germline gives CDR1 GTSNPN, CDR2 SVGIG (reference sequence). The CDR3 runs to 13 residues. Here the CDR3 DNA reads TGTGCCTGGAGTGTAAGGACCCTCAATGAGCAGTACTTC. Translation gives CAWSVRTLNEQYF. Full variable domain (outside the CDR3, taken from reference TRBV30 and TRBJ2-7): SQTIHQWPATLVQPVGSPLSLECTVEGTSNPNLYWYRQAAGRGLQLLFYSVGIGQISSEVPQNLSASRPQDRQFILSSKKLLLSDSGFYLCAWSVRTLNEQYFGPGTRLTVT.

The chain is built from TRBV29-1 and TRBJ2-4; TRBD1 matches at 9 bases. The CDR3 is 13 amino acids. The germline V gene has CDR1 SQVTM and CDR2 ANQGSEA. J lost 13 bases, V lost 6 bases, and 13 bases had no gene match. CDR3 amino acids: CSVEGQGIREQYF. CDR3 coding DNA: TGCAGCGTCGAGGGACAGGGAATTAGGGAGCAGTACTTC. The full variable domain, completed using reference TRBV29-1 and TRBJ2-4, is SAVISQKPSRDICQRGTSLTIQCQVDSQVTMMFWYRQQPGQSLTLIATANQGSEATYESGFVIDKFPISRPNLTFSTLTVSNMSPEDSSIYLCSVEGQGIREQYFGAGTRLSVL.

This chain joins TRBV7-2 and TRBJ2-1; D possibly uses TRBD1 or TRBD2 (5 bases each). V shed 5 bases and J shed 3 bases, with 17 bases lying between them. Germline CDR1 SGHTA, CDR2 FQGNSA. This CDR3 contains 16 residues. CDR3 bases: TGTGCCAGCAGCCCGGGGAAAGGGGAAAGCTACAATGAGCAGTTCTTC. Protein: CASSPGKGESYNEQFF. Full variable domain (remainder filled in from reference TRBV7-2 and TRBJ2-1): GAGVSQSPSNKVTEKGKDVELRCDPISGHTALYWYRQSLGQGLEFLIYFQGNSAPDKSGLPSDRFSAERTGGSVSTLTIQRTQQEDSAVYLCASSPGKGESYNEQFFGPGTRLTVL.

Concerning this clonotype itself: One junction end disagrees with the germline gene, perhaps due to a read error. The rearrangement uses TRBV5-8 and TRBJ2-6; D is possibly TRBD1 (6 bases). This CDR3 comprises 16 residues. Germline-derived CDR1 and CDR2 are SGHTS and YDEGEE. The CDR3: CASSLLGARGATVLTF. DNA of the CDR3: TGTGCCAGCAGCTTGTTGGGGGCGCGTGGGGCCACCGTCCTGACTTTC.